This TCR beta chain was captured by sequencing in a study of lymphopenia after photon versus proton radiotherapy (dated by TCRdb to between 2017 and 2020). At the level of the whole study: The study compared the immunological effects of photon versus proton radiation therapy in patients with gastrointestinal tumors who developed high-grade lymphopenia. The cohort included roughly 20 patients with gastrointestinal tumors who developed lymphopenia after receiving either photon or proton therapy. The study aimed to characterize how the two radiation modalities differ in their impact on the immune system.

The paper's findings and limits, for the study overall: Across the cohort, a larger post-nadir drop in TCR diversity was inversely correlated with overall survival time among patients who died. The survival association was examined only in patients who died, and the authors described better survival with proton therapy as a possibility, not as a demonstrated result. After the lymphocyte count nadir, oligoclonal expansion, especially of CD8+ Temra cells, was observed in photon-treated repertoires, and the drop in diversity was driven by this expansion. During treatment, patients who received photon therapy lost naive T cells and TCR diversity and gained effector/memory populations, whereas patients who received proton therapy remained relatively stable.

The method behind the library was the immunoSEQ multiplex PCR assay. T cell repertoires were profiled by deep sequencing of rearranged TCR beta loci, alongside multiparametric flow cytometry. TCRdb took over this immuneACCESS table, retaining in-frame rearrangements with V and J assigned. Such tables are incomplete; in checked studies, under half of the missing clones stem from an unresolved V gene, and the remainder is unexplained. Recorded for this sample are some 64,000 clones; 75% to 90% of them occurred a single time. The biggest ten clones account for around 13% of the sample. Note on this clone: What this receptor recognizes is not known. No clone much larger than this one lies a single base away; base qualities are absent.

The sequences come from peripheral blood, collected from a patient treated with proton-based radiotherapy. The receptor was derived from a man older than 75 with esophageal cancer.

In nucleotides, the sequence is TGCAGCGTTGAAGATCGTTTGGGGGGCGCGGCAGATACGCAGTATTTT. Its protein is CSVEDRLGGAADTQYF. The chain links TRBV29-1 with TRBJ2-3; the D gene is tentatively TRBD1 or TRBD2, each matching 6 bases. The germline V gene encodes CDR1 SQVTM and CDR2 ANQGSEA. Relative to germline, V is 0 bases shorter and J is 4 bases shorter, with 17 bases between their ends. Reading from cysteine to phenylalanine, the CDR3 counts 16 amino acids. The entry retains the CDR3 DNA only, 48 bases that are in frame from base 1.